The 23 T cell receptor beta chains reported below all come from one sample, sequenced in a study of OX40 agonist ivuxolimab in advanced cancers. Assay used: immunoSEQ multiplex PCR; TCRdb lists only in-frame clones, some missing. The table lists 95,000 or so clones, about 85% of them singletons, with 3% to 4% in the top ten. The sample here was CD4+ or CD8+ T cells sorted from blood, taken in a trial of the OX40 agonist ivuxolimab. The receptor source for this set is an adult with an advanced solid tumor such as melanoma, head and neck, liver or kidney cancer.

This clone was observed a few times. This sequence joins TRBV11-2 and TRBJ2-1; 8 nucleotides match TRBD2. V gave up 1 base and J gave up 2 bases; unmatched junction bases: 1. The germline gives CDR1 SGHAT, CDR2 FQNNGV. CDR3 length: 15 residues. Written as DNA, the CDR3 is TGTGCCAGCAGCTTAGGAGCGGGAGCCTACAATGAGCAGTTCTTC. Protein sequence: CASSLGAGAYNEQFF.

The chain is built from TRBV5-1 and TRBJ1-3; no clear D gene. This CDR3 region has 13 residues. Germline V gene sequence: CDR1 SGHRS, CDR2 YFSETQ. The V and J ends lost 5 bases and 1 base respectively, with 7 bases between them. The CDR3 nucleotides are TGCGCCAGCAGGGACCCATCTGGAAACACCATATATTTT. This sequence encodes CASRDPSGNTIYF.

The rearrangement uses TRBV9 and TRBJ1-4; unclear D gene. CDR3 size: 14 residues. From germline, CDR1 is SGDLS and CDR2 YYNGEE. The V end was cut by 4 bases, the J end by 3 bases, with 10 bases between. Here the CDR3 DNA reads TGTGCCAGCAGCCTCGGGGAGCCTAATGAAAAACTGTTTTTT. This translates into CASSLGEPNEKLFF.

The rearrangement uses TRBV7-8 and TRBJ1-5, with D possibly TRBD1 on 5 matching bases. CDR3 length equals 13 residues. The V end lost 6 bases, the J end lost 4 bases, and 10 bases lay between the germline ends. Germline-derived CDR1 and CDR2 are SGHVS and FQNEAQ. The CDR3 nucleotides read TGTGCCAGCAGTATAAGGGGAAATCAGCCCCAGCATTTT. Protein sequence: CASSIRGNQPQHF.

Details on this clone: Additional DNA sequences in this sample encode the identical CDR3. V gene TRBV5-1 combines with J gene TRBJ2-7; 9 bases fit TRBD1. This CDR3 region has 14 residues. Germline V gene data show CDR1 as SGHRS and CDR2 as YFSETQ. The V gene end was trimmed by 0 bases and the J gene end by 6 bases; junction bases not matched to a gene: 4. Written as DNA, the CDR3 is TGCGCCAGCAGCTTGGAGGGACAGGGAGTCGAGCAGTACTTC. Its translation is CASSLEGQGVEQYF. The variable domain in full, completed from reference TRBV5-1 and TRBJ2-7, reads KAGVTQTPRYLIKTRGQQVTLSCSPISGHRSVSWYQQTPGQGLQFLFEYFSETQRNKGNFPGRFSGRQFSNSRSEMNVSTLELGDSALYLCASSLEGQGVEQYFGPGTRLTVT.

DNA of the CDR3: TGTGCCAGTTCCGAGGACGGGCCCGGGTACACCGGGGAGCTGTTTTTT. Encoded protein: CASSEDGPGYTGELFF. The chain is built from TRBV19 and TRBJ2-2; no firm D call. Germline V gives CDR1 LNHDA, CDR2 SQIVND (reference sequence). Trimming cost V 8 bases and J 3 bases, with 19 bases left between them. CDR3 length: 16 amino acids.

The V and J genes are TRBV7-9 and TRBJ2-3; no firm D call. This CDR3 contains 11 residues. Deletions cut 11 bases from V and 4 bases from J, with 10 bases between. Per germline, CDR1 SEHNR and CDR2 FQNEAQ (reference sequence). As DNA, the CDR3 is TGTGCCGAGCTGTCGGCAGATACGCAGTATTTT. Residues: CAELSADTQYF. Using reference TRBV7-9 and TRBJ2-3 for the parts outside the CDR3, the full variable domain is DTGVSQNPRHKITKRGQNVTFRCDPISEHNRLYWYRQTLGQGPEFLTYFQNEAQLEKSRLLSDRFSAERPKGSFSTLEIQRTEQGDSAMYLCAELSADTQYFGPGTRLTVL.

This clone occurred a few times. The V gene is TRBV5-1, the J gene TRBJ1-1; D may be TRBD1 (6 bases). The CDR3 covers 15 residues. CDR1 SGHRS and CDR2 YFSETQ come from the germline V gene. V dropped 1 base and J dropped 7 bases, with 17 bases sitting between them. The CDR3 DNA reads TGCGCCAGCAGCTTGACTTCCTCAGGGGTGTTTGAAGCTTTCTTT. The encoded protein is CASSLTSSGVFEAFF.

This clone was recorded only once. The chain employs TRBV7-6 and TRBJ2-1, with 8 bases aligning to TRBD2. The CDR3 runs to 16 residues. The V segment lost 4 bases and the J segment 4 bases; nucleotides outside the gene matches: 9. Germline lookup yields CDR1 SGHVS and CDR2 FNYEAQ. CDR3 loop: CASSSIVAGGYNEQFF. CDR3 nucleotides: TGTGCCAGCAGCTCTATCGTGGCGGGAGGATACAATGAGCAGTTCTTC.

This chain uses TRBV5-1 with TRBJ2-1; TRBD1 matches 8 bases. The CDR3 is 15 amino acids. Germline V gene data show CDR1 as SGHRS and CDR2 as YFSETQ. Trimming cost V 6 bases and J 8 bases; bases outside gene matches: 13. The CDR3 DNA reads TGCGCCAGCACCGTAGTCCGGACAGGGCTCGATGAGCAGTTCTTC. It encodes CASTVVRTGLDEQFF.

V is TRBV2 and J is TRBJ2-2; 12 bases map to TRBD1. Germline V gene lookup returns CDR1 SNHLY and CDR2 FYNNEI. V shed 8 bases and J 6 bases; nucleotides not matched to a gene: 16. The CDR3 is 18 amino acids. The CDR3 is CASAIVEGTGGASGELFF. Written as DNA, the CDR3 is TGTGCCAGCGCCATTGTGGAAGGGACAGGGGGCGCATCCGGGGAGCTGTTTTTT.

This clone was counted a single time. The chain links TRBV19 to TRBJ2-7; tentatively, D is TRBD1 or TRBD2 (5 bases each). The V end was cut by 6 bases, the J end by 6 bases, with 12 bases between. The length of the CDR3 is 12 residues. Germline values: CDR1 LNHDA, CDR2 SQIVND (reference sequence). CDR3 sequence reads: CASRGLRGEQYF. The CDR3 coding sequence is TGTGCCAGTAGAGGGTTGAGGGGCGAGCAGTACTTC.

V and J are TRBV11-2 and TRBJ2-2; unclear D gene. The CDR3 is 13 amino acids. Trimming shortened V by 2 bases and J by 8 bases, and 9 bases separated the two germline ends. CDR1 and CDR2 (germline): SGHAT, FQNNGV. The DNA for the CDR3 is TGTGCCAGCAGCTTACGGCGTATGGGGGAGCTGTTTTTT. This encodes CASSLRRMGELFF. The complete variable domain, with remaining parts taken from reference TRBV11-2 and TRBJ2-2, reads EAGVAQSPRYKIIEKRQSVAFWCNPISGHATLYWYQQILGQGPKLLIQFQNNGVVDDSQLPKDRFSAERLKGVDSTLKIQPAKLEDSAVYLCASSLRRMGELFFGEGSRLTVL.

This rearrangement joins TRBV9 to TRBJ2-1, with TRBD2 as a possible D gene (5 bases). The CDR3 consists of 14 residues. Looked up from germline, CDR1 is SGDLS and CDR2 is YYNGEE. The V end was cut by 0 bases, the J end by 8 bases, with 12 bases between. CDR3 DNA sequence: TGTGCCAGCAGCGTAGTTGCTAGCACCGATGAGCAGTTCTTC. Translated, it gives CASSVVASTDEQFF.

This sequence joins TRBV19 and TRBJ2-2; the match to TRBD1 covers 12 bases. The germline V gene encodes CDR1 LNHDA and CDR2 SQIVND (reference sequence). This CDR3 spans 16 amino acids. Unmatched junction bases numbered 3, after V lost 3 bases and J lost 4 bases. Here the CDR3 reads CASSMGQGASTGELFF. The CDR3 DNA sequence: TGTGCCAGTAGTATGGGACAGGGGGCAAGCACCGGGGAGCTGTTTTTT. The complete variable domain, with remaining parts taken from reference TRBV19 and TRBJ2-2, reads DGGITQSPKYLFRKEGQNVTLSCEQNLNHDAMYWYRQDPGQGLRLIYYSQIVNDFQKGDIAEGYSVSREKKESFPLTVTSAQKNPTAFYLCASSMGQGASTGELFFGEGSRLTVL.

The chain is built from TRBV10-3 and TRBJ1-5, with D maybe TRBD1 (5 bases). The germline CDR1 and CDR2 sequences are ENHRY and SYGVKD. Deletions cut 0 bases from V and 0 bases from J, with 12 bases between. This CDR3 contains 17 residues. The CDR3 DNA reads TGTGCCATCAGTGAGTCGGGGCCAGGAAATAGCAATCAGCCCCAGCATTTT. Its translation: CAISESGPGNSNQPQHF.

V is TRBV5-1 and J is TRBJ2-7; 10 bases line up with TRBD2. The trim removed 0 bases at V and 3 bases at J, leaving 3 bases unmatched. The CDR3 spans 15 residues. Germline values: CDR1 SGHRS, CDR2 YFSETQ. CDR3 sequence: CASSLGGTSVYEQYF. CDR3 DNA sequence: TGCGCCAGCAGCTTGGGGGGGACTAGCGTCTACGAGCAGTACTTC. Full variable domain (outside the CDR3, taken from reference TRBV5-1 and TRBJ2-7): KAGVTQTPRYLIKTRGQQVTLSCSPISGHRSVSWYQQTPGQGLQFLFEYFSETQRNKGNFPGRFSGRQFSNSRSEMNVSTLELGDSALYLCASSLGGTSVYEQYFGPGTRLTVT.

There are many counts of this clone. V and J are TRBV7-9 and TRBJ1-4; 8 nucleotides align to TRBD1. Germline CDR1 SEHNR, CDR2 FQNEAQ (reference sequence). V gave up 5 bases and J gave up 8 bases; unmatched junction bases: 10. The CDR3 consists of 15 residues. CDR3 sequence (DNA): TGTGCCAGCAGCAGTACCCAGGGGGCCGAGGAAAAACTGTTTTTT. Protein sequence: CASSSTQGAEEKLFF.

The V gene is TRBV18, the J gene TRBJ2-7; 8 bases fit TRBD2. The germline gives CDR1 KGHSH, CDR2 LQKENI. The CDR3 is made up of 15 amino acids. V shed 6 bases and J 13 bases; nucleotides not matched to a gene: 20. In DNA form, the CDR3 reads TGTGCCAGCTCTCCGGGACAAGGAGCGGGAGCGCAGCCCTACTTC. Its translation is CASSPGQGAGAQPYF.

In this sample, this clone turned up a few times. The chain carries TRBV7-2 and TRBJ1-1; tentatively, D is TRBD1 (6 bases). Germline loops: CDR1 SGHTA, CDR2 FQGNSA. The germline V and J ends were trimmed by 1 base and 3 bases, with 12 bases remaining between them. The CDR3 runs 15 residues. CDR3 amino acids: CASSLVGGPDTEAFF. CDR3 sequence (DNA): TGTGCCAGCAGCTTAGTGGGGGGCCCGGACACTGAAGCTTTCTTT.

The chain combines TRBV5-6 with TRBJ2-7; possible D gene TRBD1, 5 bases. CDR3 length: 14 residues. Trimming left V 0 bases short and J 6 bases short, with 13 bases between. The germline CDR1 and CDR2 sequences are SGHDT and YYEEEE. The CDR3 spells CASSLEVQVREQYF. The CDR3 DNA follows: TGTGCCAGCAGCTTGGAAGTACAGGTCCGCGAGCAGTACTTC. Complete variable domain (other parts from reference TRBV5-6 and TRBJ2-7): DAGVTQSPTHLIKTRGQQVTLRCSPKSGHDTVSWYQQALGQGPQFIFQYYEEEERQRGNFPDRFSGHQFPNYSSELNVNALLLGDSALYLCASSLEVQVREQYFGPGTRLTVT.

This clone was detected a few times. This chain joins TRBV18 and TRBJ1-5; D is unclear. Germline V gene sequence: CDR1 KGHSH, CDR2 LQKENI. The length of the CDR3 is 14 residues. The ends were cut back, 3 bases at V and 5 bases at J, with 11 bases in the middle. CDR3 amino acids: CASSPSGKDQPQHF. In DNA form, the CDR3 reads TGTGCCAGCTCACCTTCCGGAAAGGATCAGCCCCAGCATTTT. Variable domain in full (rest from reference TRBV18 and TRBJ1-5): NAGVMQNPRHLVRRRGQEARLRCSPMKGHSHVYWYRQLPEEGLKFMVYLQKENIIDESGMPKERFSAEFPKEGPSILRIQQVVRGDSAAYFCASSPSGKDQPQHFGDGTRLSIL.

Turning to this clone: Other DNA sequences within the sample encode an identical CDR3. The chain combines TRBV28 with TRBJ2-7; a possible D gene is TRBD1 (6 bases). The CDR3 spans 13 residues. Germline CDR1 is MDHEN and CDR2 is SYDVKM. V was trimmed by 2 bases and J by 3 bases, leaving 8 bases between them. CDR3 nucleotides: TGTGCCAGCAGTTTAACAGGGAGCTACGAGCAGTACTTC. Protein: CASSLTGSYEQYF.